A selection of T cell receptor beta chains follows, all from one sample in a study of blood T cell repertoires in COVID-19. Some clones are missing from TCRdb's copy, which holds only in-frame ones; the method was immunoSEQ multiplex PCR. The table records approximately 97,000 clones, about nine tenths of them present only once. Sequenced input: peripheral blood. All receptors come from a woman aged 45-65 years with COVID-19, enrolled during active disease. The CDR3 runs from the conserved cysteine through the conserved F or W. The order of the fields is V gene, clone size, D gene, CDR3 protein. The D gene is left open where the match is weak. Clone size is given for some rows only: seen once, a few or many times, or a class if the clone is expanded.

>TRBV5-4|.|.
CASSLERANYGYTF
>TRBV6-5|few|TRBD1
CASSRGTANYGYTF
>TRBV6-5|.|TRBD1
CASQGTVSGNTIYF
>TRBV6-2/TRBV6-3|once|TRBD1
CASSYQGAGSTEAFF
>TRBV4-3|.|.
CASALKASDTQYF
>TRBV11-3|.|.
CASNLAGVFDNEQFF
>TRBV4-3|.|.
CASSLAKGGTEAFF
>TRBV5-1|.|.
CASSLQGSSGANVLTF
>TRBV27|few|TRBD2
CASSPYSGGDTGELFF
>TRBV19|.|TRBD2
CASRGGGGNTGELFF
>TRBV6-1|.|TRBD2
CASSEALLAGGSTDTQYF
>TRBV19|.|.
CASSPDLGRETQYF
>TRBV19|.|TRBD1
CASSIGTGSYEQYF
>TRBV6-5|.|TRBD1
CASSYSGQENYGYTF
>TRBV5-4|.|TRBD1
CASSSTTGGSDTQYF
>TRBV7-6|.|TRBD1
CASSLGGTGDNEQFF
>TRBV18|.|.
CASSPNESGGLNTEAFF
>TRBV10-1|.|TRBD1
CASRRGPLEQRAPSFSYEQYF
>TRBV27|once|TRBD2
CASSLHPSGGVYNEQFF
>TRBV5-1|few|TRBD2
CASSFGSGGGTDTQYF
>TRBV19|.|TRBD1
CASSPQTGGVYEQYF
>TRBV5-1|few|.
CASSLEGDQTDTQYF
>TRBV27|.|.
CASSFGVSGEQYF
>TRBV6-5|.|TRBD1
CASRGQGGNSPLHF
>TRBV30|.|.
CACMPGAGELFF
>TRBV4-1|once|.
CASSLSRGENQPQHF
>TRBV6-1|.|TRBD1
CASSGVRQGSSYEQYF
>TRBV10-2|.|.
CASSDWRQETGELFF
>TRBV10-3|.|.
CAISESRAREQYF
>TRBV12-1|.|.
CASGGGQLYF
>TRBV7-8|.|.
CASSLDGRQSSNQPQHF
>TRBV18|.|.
CASSYDLGTGELFF
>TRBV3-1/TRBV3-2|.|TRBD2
CASSQDSGGLGNEQFF
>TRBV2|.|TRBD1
CASSEGQGAGKRAFF
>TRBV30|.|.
CASGDSSTDTQYF
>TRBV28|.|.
CASRTTGIKGYTF
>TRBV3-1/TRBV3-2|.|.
CASSQEGKTGDEQYF
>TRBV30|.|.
CAWDTANYGYTF
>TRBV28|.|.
CASSSAQGGVQPQHF
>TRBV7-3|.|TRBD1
CASRDSVIRTGGIGANVLTF
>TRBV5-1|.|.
CASSWGMGYAGELFF
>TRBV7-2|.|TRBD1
CASSGQGGNTEAFF
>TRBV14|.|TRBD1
CASSQVGRGPIYGYTF
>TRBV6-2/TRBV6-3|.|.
CASSSGDRGYEQYF
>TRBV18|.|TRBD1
CASSPGTGGAYTIYF